This TCR beta chain was retrieved from a study of cytotoxic CD8 clonotypes in ibrutinib-treated CLL. CDR1 is SEHNR, CDR2 FQNEAQ, per germline (reference sequence). There are 11 residues in the CDR3. V was pared by 5 bases and J by 5 bases, with 5 bases between. Sequenced by immunoSEQ multiplex PCR; TCRdb stores in-frame clones only, minus some. The sample shows around 53,000 clones, 50% to 70% of them seen only once. This TCR was recovered from a human donor with chronic lymphocytic leukemia. Specimen: PBMCs, collected at disease progression, from a patient treated with ibrutinib. The rearrangement uses TRBV7-9 and TRBJ2-3; D remains ambiguous. The CDR3 sequence is CASSPQDTQYF. Here the CDR3 DNA reads TGTGCCAGCAGCCCCCAAGATACGCAGTATTTT.